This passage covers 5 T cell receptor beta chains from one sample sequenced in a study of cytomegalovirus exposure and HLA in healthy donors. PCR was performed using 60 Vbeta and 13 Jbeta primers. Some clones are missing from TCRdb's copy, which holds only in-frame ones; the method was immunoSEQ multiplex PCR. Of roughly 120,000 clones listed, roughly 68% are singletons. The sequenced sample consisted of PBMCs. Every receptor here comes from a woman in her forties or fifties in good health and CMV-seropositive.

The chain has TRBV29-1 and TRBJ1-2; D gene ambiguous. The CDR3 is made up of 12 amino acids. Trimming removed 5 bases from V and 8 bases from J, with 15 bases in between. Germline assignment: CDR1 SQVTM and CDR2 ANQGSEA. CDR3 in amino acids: CSVSSRTGGYTF. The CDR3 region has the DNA TGCAGCGTTTCATCGAGGACGGGGGGCTACACCTTC.

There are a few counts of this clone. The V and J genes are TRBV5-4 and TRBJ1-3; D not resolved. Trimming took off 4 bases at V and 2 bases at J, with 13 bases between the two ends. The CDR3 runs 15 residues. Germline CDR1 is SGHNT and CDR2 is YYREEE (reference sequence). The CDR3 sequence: CASSQRPNTGNTIYF. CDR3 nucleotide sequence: TGTGCCAGCAGCCAGCGACCCAACACTGGAAACACCATATATTTT.

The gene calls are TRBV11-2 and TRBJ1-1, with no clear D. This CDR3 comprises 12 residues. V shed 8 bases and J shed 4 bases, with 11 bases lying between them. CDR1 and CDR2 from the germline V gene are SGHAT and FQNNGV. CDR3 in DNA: TGTGCCAGCGCCCATGAGGGCACTGAAGCTTTCTTT. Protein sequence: CASAHEGTEAFF.

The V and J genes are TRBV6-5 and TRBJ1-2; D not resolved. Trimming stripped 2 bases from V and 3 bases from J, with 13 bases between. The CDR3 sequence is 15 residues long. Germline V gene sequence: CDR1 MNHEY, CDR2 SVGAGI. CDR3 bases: TGTGCCAGCAGTTACCCCTCCCTACGGGACTATGGCTACACCTTC. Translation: CASSYPSLRDYGYTF.

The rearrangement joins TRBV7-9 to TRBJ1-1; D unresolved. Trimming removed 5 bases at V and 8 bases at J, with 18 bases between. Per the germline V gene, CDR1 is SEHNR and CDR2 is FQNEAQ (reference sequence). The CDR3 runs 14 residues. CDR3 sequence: CASSIGVEVREAFF. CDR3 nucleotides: TGTGCCAGCAGCATCGGAGTGGAGGTCAGGGAAGCTTTCTTT. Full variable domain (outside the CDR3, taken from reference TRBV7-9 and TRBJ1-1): DTGVSQNPRHKITKRGQNVTFRCDPISEHNRLYWYRQTLGQGPEFLTYFQNEAQLEKSRLLSDRFSAERPKGSFSTLEIQRTEQGDSAMYLCASSIGVEVREAFFGQGTRLTVV.